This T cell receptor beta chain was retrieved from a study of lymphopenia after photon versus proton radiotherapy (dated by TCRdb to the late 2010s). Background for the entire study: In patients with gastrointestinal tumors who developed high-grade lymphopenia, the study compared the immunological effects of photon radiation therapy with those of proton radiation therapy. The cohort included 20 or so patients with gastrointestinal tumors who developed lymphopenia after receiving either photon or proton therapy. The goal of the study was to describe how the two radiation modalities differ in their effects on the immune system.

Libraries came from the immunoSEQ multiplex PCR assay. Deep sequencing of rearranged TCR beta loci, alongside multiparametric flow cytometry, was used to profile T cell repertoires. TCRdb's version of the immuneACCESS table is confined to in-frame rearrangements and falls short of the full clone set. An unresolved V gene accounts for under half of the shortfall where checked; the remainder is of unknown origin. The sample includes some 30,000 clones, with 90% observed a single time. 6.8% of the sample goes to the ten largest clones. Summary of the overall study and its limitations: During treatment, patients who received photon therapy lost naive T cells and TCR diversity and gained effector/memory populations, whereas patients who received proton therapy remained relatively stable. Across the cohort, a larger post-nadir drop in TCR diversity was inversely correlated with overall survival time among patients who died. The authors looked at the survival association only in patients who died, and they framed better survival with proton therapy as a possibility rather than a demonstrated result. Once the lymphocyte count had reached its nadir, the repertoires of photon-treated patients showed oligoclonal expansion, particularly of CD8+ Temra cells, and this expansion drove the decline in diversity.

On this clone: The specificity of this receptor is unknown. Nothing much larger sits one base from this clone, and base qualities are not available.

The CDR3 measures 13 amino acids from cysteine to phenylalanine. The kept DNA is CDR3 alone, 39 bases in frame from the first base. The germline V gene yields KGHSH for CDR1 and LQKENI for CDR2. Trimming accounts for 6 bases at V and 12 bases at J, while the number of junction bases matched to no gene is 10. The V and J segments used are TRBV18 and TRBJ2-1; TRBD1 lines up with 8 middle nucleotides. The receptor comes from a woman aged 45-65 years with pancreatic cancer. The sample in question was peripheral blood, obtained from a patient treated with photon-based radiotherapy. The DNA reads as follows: TGTGCCAGCTCGCGTGGACAGGGAGAGTCGCAGTTCTTC. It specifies CASSRGQGESQFF.